Following are 9 T cell receptor beta chains from one sample sequenced in a study of glioma-infiltrating T cells after dendritic cell vaccination listed by TCRdb under 2016. The time point label, as the study defines it: after dendritic cell vaccination, including at tumor progression/relapse. Library method: the immunoSEQ multiplex PCR assay. Imported from immuneACCESS, the table was reduced by TCRdb to in-frame sequences with V and J called. These copies leave out some clones; in studies compared against another copy, an unresolved V gene accounts for under half, and the cause of the remainder is not known. The sample includes 100,000 or so clones, with almost 90% observed a single time. The ten top clones hold approximately 2.7% of the sample. The sample in question was blood, obtained after dendritic cell vaccination. These receptors were collected from a human donor with glioblastoma.

CDR3 residues: CAWSVRRRQETQYF. The DNA of the CDR3 is TGTGCCTGGAGTGTACGTCGGCGGCAAGAGACCCAGTACTTC. The chain uses TRBV30 and TRBJ2-5; no reliable D call. Trimming removed 0 bases at V and 2 bases at J, with 10 bases between. This CDR3 spans 14 amino acids. The germline CDR1 and CDR2 sequences are GTSNPN and SVGIG (reference sequence).

The chain's CDR3 is CAWSISGGNEQFF. The CDR3, as DNA: TGTGCCTGGAGTATCAGCGGAGGCAATGAGCAGTTCTTC. The chain joins TRBV30 to TRBJ2-1, with a tentative D call TRBD2 (5 bases). V lost 2 bases and J 6 bases, leaving 11 bases between the germline ends. Germline CDR1 and CDR2: GTSNPN and SVGIG (reference sequence). This CDR3 is built from 13 residues.

The chain carries TRBV27 and TRBJ2-6, with D unclear. V was cut by 3 bases and J by 0 bases, with 3 bases left in between. There are 14 residues in the CDR3. The germline V gene has CDR1 MNHEY and CDR2 SMNVEV (reference sequence). The CDR3 DNA reads as TGTGCCAGCAGTTTGGCCTCTGGGGCCAACGTCCTGACTTTC. Residues: CASSLASGANVLTF.

The rearrangement joins TRBV30 to TRBJ1-4; perhaps TRBD1 as D (6 bases). Germline V gene data show CDR1 as GTSNPN and CDR2 as SVGIG (reference sequence). V gave up 1 base and J gave up 5 bases, with 14 bases separating them. This CDR3 spans 15 amino acids. The CDR3 DNA reads TGTGCCTGGAGTGAATGGGGCAGGGGAAATGAAAAACTGTTTTTT. Protein product: CAWSEWGRGNEKLFF.

The chain recombines TRBV27 with TRBJ2-3, with D possibly matching TRBD1 (6 bases). The CDR3 runs 13 residues. Trimming removed 8 bases at V and 5 bases at J, with 14 bases between. Germline V gives CDR1 MNHEY, CDR2 SMNVEV (reference sequence). The CDR3 region has the DNA TGTGCCAGCTGCTTGATACAGGGAGATACGCAGTATTTT. It is translated as CASCLIQGDTQYF.

The chain uses TRBV4-1 and TRBJ1-5, with 8 bases aligning to TRBD1. CDR3 length: 16 amino acids. The germline gives CDR1 MGHRA, CDR2 YSYEKL. V shed 4 bases, J shed 1 base, and the junction held 6 bases outside the gene matches. The chain's CDR3 is CASSPGQGSSNQPQHF. CDR3 DNA sequence: TGCGCCAGCAGCCCCGGACAGGGATCCAGCAATCAGCCCCAGCATTTT.

The gene calls are TRBV19 and TRBJ1-5; 10 bases agree with TRBD1. V lost 9 bases, J lost 0 bases, and 2 bases stayed unmatched. This CDR3 spans 14 amino acids. Germline CDR1 LNHDA, CDR2 SQIVND (reference sequence). Here the CDR3 DNA reads TGTGCCAGCGGACAGGGGGATAGCAATCAGCCCCAGCATTTT. Protein: CASGQGDSNQPQHF.

The J gene is TRBJ2-7, the V gene TRBV27; D might be TRBD1 (6 bases). The germline V and J ends were trimmed by 5 bases and 5 bases, with 16 bases remaining between them. In germline, CDR1 is MNHEY, CDR2 SMNVEV (reference sequence). This CDR3 contains 14 residues. The CDR3 loop reads CASSRPQQGNEQYF. CDR3 bases: TGTGCCAGCAGTCGTCCCCAGCAGGGGAACGAGCAGTACTTC.

V gene TRBV5-1 combines with J gene TRBJ1-4; possible D gene TRBD1, 6 bases. V was pared by 2 bases and J by 5 bases, with 10 bases between. CDR3 length: 14 amino acids. Per germline, CDR1 SGHRS and CDR2 YFSETQ. The CDR3 sequence is CASSFGQPNEKLFF. For the CDR3, the DNA is TGCGCCAGCAGCTTTGGACAGCCGAATGAAAAACTGTTTTTT.